The clone carrying this TCR beta chain was observed a handful of times. This entry is derived from a study of human T cells and chemical hapten exposure. Each CDR3 protein gets one entry after TCRdb re-called the RACE reads with MiXCR. The sample lists approximately 110,000 distinct CDR3 sequences, 9.5% to 11% occurring once. The time point was: patch test 1, 2 weeks after DPC sensitization. Described treatment: therapeutic diphenylcyclopropenone sensitization with weekly scalp DPC. CDR3 length: 14 residues. V dropped 6 bases and J dropped 3 bases, with 11 bases sitting between them. CDR1 and CDR2 (germline): MDHEN, SYDVKM.

This rearrangement joins TRBV28 to TRBJ1-4; weak D call: TRBD1 (6 bases). The TCR sequence derives from a woman aged 40 to 50 with alopecia areata. Some clones in this sample may be carry-over from other donors' samples. Source: whole blood, taken in connection with sensitization to the hapten diphenylcyclopropenone (DPC). The CDR3 protein is CASSPTGSNEKLFF. CDR3 bases: TGTGCCAGCAGCCCTACAGGGTCTAATGAAAAACTGTTTTTT.